The sequence of this T cell receptor beta chain was determined in a study of spatial heterogeneity in lung cancer. Background on the study: Where they were available, follow-up PBMC samples were sequenced, at a median of about 2 years after resection.

Every TCR cDNA molecule carried a tag that served as a unique molecular identifier. TCRdb called the 5' RACE reads again in MiXCR, with one record for every CDR3 protein. The sample carries over 40,000 distinct CDR3 sequences, about an eighth recorded once. V lost 4 bases, J lost 0 bases, and 10 bases lay in between. Per germline, CDR1 MNHEY and CDR2 SVGAGI. The CDR3 is made up of 15 amino acids. In this sample, this clonotype turned up a few times. Its antigen is currently unknown. Overall study results and limits: Compared with follow-up, resection was when ubiquitous expanded tumor TCRs appeared in blood more.

Time point indicated: blood at routine non-recurrence follow-up after resection. In each case, whole RNA from tumor, nontumor lung or frozen PBMC was sequenced unsorted. The sample in question was PBMCs, obtained at follow-up. The clonotype originates from a male donor with early-stage non-small cell lung cancer. The chain is built from TRBV6-5 and TRBJ2-1; possible D gene TRBD2, 6 bases. CDR3 protein: CASSSRDSSYNEQFF. CDR3 in DNA: TGTGCCAGCAGTTCACGGGACTCCTCCTACAATGAGCAGTTCTTC.